Following are 14 T cell receptor beta chains from one sample sequenced in a study of regulatory T cells in long-lasting Graves disease. This sample's time point: newly diagnosed GD, antithyroid drugs for less than 3 months. RNA isolated from PBMCs was used to make the TCR library. CDR3 regions were amplified by Arm-PCR using iRepertoire HTBI primers to build TCR beta libraries. TCRdb reprocessed the multiplex PCR reads via MiXCR and lists one record per CDR3 protein. The data contain roughly 350,000 distinct CDR3 sequences, over 15% of them seen just once; the ten biggest clones take up just under 30%. The same data also went into a second study, on T cells in Graves' hyperthyroidism and ophthalmopathy.

Sample: peripheral blood mononuclear cells (PBMCs), taken at new diagnosis, from a patient treated with antithyroid drugs. These receptors came from a man aged 40-55 years with Graves disease.

This clonotype was observed a single time. The chain links TRBV15 to TRBJ2-5; 7 nucleotides match TRBD2. Germline V gives CDR1 LNHNV, CDR2 YYDKDF (reference sequence). The V and J ends lost 1 base and 4 bases, in that order; junction bases with no gene match: 9. CDR3 length equals 16 residues. CDR3 region: CATSRGGGPIGETQYF. Written as DNA, the CDR3 is TGTGCCACCAGCAGAGGGGGAGGGCCCATAGGAGAGACCCAGTACTTC.

The chain links TRBV20-1 to TRBJ2-2; D gene unclear. Trimming took 0 bases from V and 3 from J, leaving 11 bases between them. Germline V CDR1 and CDR2: DFQATT, SNEGSKA (reference sequence). This CDR3 is built from 15 residues. This CDR3 is CSARDGLLDTGELFF. CDR3 bases: TGCAGTGCTAGAGATGGCCTACTTGACACCGGGGAGCTGTTTTTT.

V is TRBV27 and J is TRBJ2-5; a weak D match, TRBD1 (6 bases). The germline V gene encodes CDR1 MNHEY and CDR2 SMNVEV (reference sequence). The length of the CDR3 is 15 residues. V shed 5 bases and J shed 0 bases, with 13 bases lying between them. CDR3 amino acids: CASSPLGQNQETQYF. The CDR3 DNA reads TGTGCCAGCAGTCCCCTGGGACAAAACCAAGAGACCCAGTACTTC.

About this clonotype itself: A much more abundant neighbour one base away suggests this may be a read error. The chain employs TRBV6-1 and TRBJ1-1; tentatively, D is TRBD1 (6 bases). The length of the CDR3 is 13 residues. Germline-derived CDR1 and CDR2 are MNHNS and SASEGT. Trimming cost V 6 bases and J 10 bases, with 18 bases left between them. The CDR3 bases are TGTGCCAGCAGCTACCCAGGACAGAATGGAGCTTTCTTT. Protein product: CASSYPGQNGAFF.

This clonotype was recorded only once. This rearrangement joins TRBV4-1 to TRBJ2-7; TRBD1 matches 7 bases. J lost 6 bases, V lost 1 base, and 6 bases had no gene match. The CDR3 is 14 residues long. Germline V CDR1 and CDR2: MGHRA, YSYEKL. DNA of the CDR3: TGCGCCAGCAGCCAAGGACCCGACAGGGCCGAGCAGTACTTC. It yields the protein CASSQGPDRAEQYF.

This clonotype was detected many times. V is TRBV12-3 or TRBV12-4 and J is TRBJ1-5; D call uncertain. V was clipped by 8 bases and J by 2 bases, with 16 bases between them. CDR3 length: 15 residues. CDR3 sequence: CASSQFGGGNQPQHF. The CDR3, as DNA: TGTGCCAGCTCCCAGTTCGGAGGAGGCAATCAGCCCCAGCATTTT.

The sample holds one count of this clonotype. This rearrangement joins TRBV9 to TRBJ2-7; D might be TRBD1 or TRBD2, each matching 6 bases. Germline CDR1 reads SGDLS; CDR2 reads YYNGEE. The CDR3 spans 14 residues. V lost 0 bases to trimming and J lost 4 bases, with 11 bases between them. The CDR3 bases are TGTGCCAGCAGCGTAGACGGGGGCCGATACGAGCAGTACTTC. It codes for CASSVDGGRYEQYF. Based on the CDR3 plus reference TRBV9 and TRBJ2-7, the full variable domain is DSGVTQTPKHLITATGQRVTLRCSPRSGDLSVYWYQQSLDQGLQFLIQYYNGEERAKGNILERFSAQQFPDLHSELNLSSLELGDSALYFCASSVDGGRYEQYFGPGTRLTVT.

This clonotype was seen more than once but under ten times. The chain has TRBV19 and TRBJ2-3; possible D gene TRBD1, 5 bases. V was trimmed by 10 bases and J by 0 bases, leaving 11 bases between them. The V gene's germline CDR1 is LNHDA and CDR2 SQIVND (reference sequence). The CDR3 length is 13 residues. This chain's CDR3 is CATHAGSTDTQYF. CDR3 sequence (DNA): TGTGCCACACATGCAGGGAGCACAGATACGCAGTATTTT. The entire variable domain, with the rest obtained from reference TRBV19 and TRBJ2-3, is as follows: DGGITQSPKYLFRKEGQNVTLSCEQNLNHDAMYWYRQDPGQGLRLIYYSQIVNDFQKGDIAEGYSVSREKKESFPLTVTSAQKNPTAFYLCATHAGSTDTQYFGPGTRLTVL.

In its sample, this clonotype was seen many times. Here the CDR3 reads CASSLRRETEQFF. In DNA form, the CDR3 reads TGTGCCAGCAGCTTAAGGAGGGAAACTGAGCAGTTCTTC. This chain uses TRBV7-3 with TRBJ2-1, with D possibly being TRBD2 (6 bases). The germline gives CDR1 SGHTA, CDR2 FQGTGA. Between the trimmed V and J ends, which lost 1 base and 9 bases, there was a span of 10 bases. The CDR3 is made up of 13 amino acids.

This clonotype has a count of ten or more. This chain links TRBV5-1 with TRBJ2-3, with 9 positions matching TRBD1. The CDR3 is made up of 16 amino acids. CDR1 is SGHRS, CDR2 YFSETQ, per germline. The trim removed 6 bases at V and 6 bases at J, leaving 14 bases unmatched. CDR3 coding DNA: TGCGCCAGCACCCAGCCCGGGACAGGGAAAAAGGATACGCAGTATTTT. This translates into CASTQPGTGKKDTQYF.

V usage is TRBV2 and J usage is TRBJ1-4, with a weak D call TRBD1 (6 bases). Looked up from germline, CDR1 is SNHLY and CDR2 is FYNNEI. Between the trimmed V and J ends, which lost 1 base and 6 bases, there was a span of 15 bases. The CDR3 totals 16 residues. The CDR3 sequence is CASSEVEGETDEKLFF. For the CDR3, the DNA is TGTGCCAGCAGTGAAGTTGAGGGGGAGACGGATGAAAAACTGTTTTTT.

V usage is TRBV12-3 or TRBV12-4 and J usage is TRBJ2-1; TRBD2 agrees at 15 bases. The CDR3 runs 15 residues. V was pared by 4 bases and J by 11 bases, with 6 bases of the junction left unmatched. As DNA, the CDR3 is TGTGCCAGCAGTTCGGGACTAGCGGGGGGTAATAAGCAGTTCTTC. It is translated as CASSSGLAGGNKQFF.

The rearrangement joins TRBV20-1 to TRBJ1-2, with a tentative D call TRBD1 (5 bases). Germline values: CDR1 DFQATT, CDR2 SNEGSKA (reference sequence). V lost 0 bases and J 5 bases, leaving 13 bases between the germline ends. This CDR3 region has 14 residues. CDR3 protein: CSAREQPGGYGYTF. The CDR3 DNA follows: TGCAGTGCTAGAGAACAACCCGGGGGGTATGGCTACACCTTC.

This clonotype was observed a few times. This chain uses TRBV28 with TRBJ1-3, with D hard to call. Trimming removed 2 bases from V and 2 bases from J, with 10 bases in between. CDR1 is MDHEN, CDR2 SYDVKM, per germline. The CDR3 spans 15 residues. The CDR3 DNA follows: TGTGCCAGCAGTTTACCCCTGGGGACTGGAAACACCATATATTTT. Protein product: CASSLPLGTGNTIYF.